Listed below are T cell receptor beta chains from one sample, sequenced in a study of T cell clones after liver transplantation. The protocol was immunoSEQ multiplex PCR, while the TCRdb copy is restricted to in-frame clones and leaves out a portion. The data hold some 11,000 clones, with 74% observed a single time. This specimen consisted of CD8+ T cells from blood, obtained at the 22-month timepoint. Every receptor here comes from a human patient who received a liver transplant. Some T cells may arise from the graft donor. CDR3s include the opening cysteine and the closing phenylalanine or tryptophan. Fields, in order: clone size, D gene, J gene, V gene, CDR3 protein, CDR3 DNA. D genes are given only for firm matches. Rows may omit the clone size; those that give it use once, few, many or a size class.

>-|-|TRBJ1-3|TRBV19
CASSRGLNSGNTIYF
TGTGCCAGTAGCAGAGGGCTGAACTCTGGAAACACCATATATTTT
>-|-|TRBJ2-7|TRBV5-1
CASSQESGRRLEHYYEQYF
TGCGCCAGCAGCCAAGAATCAGGCAGACGCCTAGAGCATTACTACGAGCAGTACTTC
>-|-|TRBJ2-2|TRBV7-2
CASSESSLGGVDTGELFF
TGTGCCAGCAGTGAATCTTCGTTAGGAGGCGTCGACACCGGGGAGCTGTTTTTT
>-|TRBD2|TRBJ2-1|TRBV9
CASSVDGKRGSYNEQFF
TGTGCCAGCAGCGTAGATGGTAAGCGGGGGAGCTACAATGAGCAGTTCTTC
>-|TRBD1|TRBJ2-3|TRBV2
CASSESFSGTGYRTDTQYF
TGTGCCAGCAGTGAAAGTTTCTCAGGGACAGGGTACCGCACAGATACGCAGTATTTT
>few|-|TRBJ2-2|TRBV7-6
CASSLSSGELFF
TGTGCCAGCAGCTTAAGCTCCGGGGAGCTGTTTTTT
>many|-|TRBJ1-2|TRBV4-2
CASSQVEAPGYTF
TGTGCCAGCAGCCAAGTGGAGGCCCCTGGCTACACCTTC
>-|-|TRBJ1-1|TRBV7-6
CASSANSYNTEAFF
TGTGCCAGCAGCGCGAACAGCTACAACACTGAAGCTTTCTTT
>-|-|TRBJ2-5|TRBV27
CASSSQVGTQETQYF
TGTGCCAGCTCCTCCCAGGTTGGGACTCAAGAGACCCAGTACTTC
>-|TRBD1|TRBJ1-4|TRBV4-2
CASSQTGGDEKLFF
TGTGCCAGCAGCCAAACAGGGGGCGATGAAAAACTGTTTTTT
>-|TRBD2|TRBJ2-7|TRBV28
CASSNSPSGVYEQYF
TGTGCCAGCAGTAACTCCCCTAGCGGAGTCTACGAGCAGTACTTC
>-|-|TRBJ1-1|TRBV6-5
CASSYSMATLNTEAFF
TGTGCCAGCAGTTACTCGATGGCCACGCTGAACACTGAAGCTTTCTTT
>-|-|TRBJ1-5|TRBV2
CASSAGTPNQPQHF
TGTGCCAGCAGTGCCGGGACACCTAATCAGCCCCAGCATTTT
>-|-|TRBJ2-4|TRBV27
CASSFQVGNIQYF
TGTGCCAGCAGTTTTCAGGTGGGAAACATTCAGTACTTC
>-|-|TRBJ2-5|TRBV21-1
CASSKLDPGTLTYQETQYF
TGTGCCAGCAGCAAGCTAGACCCTGGGACTCTAACGTACCAAGAGACCCAGTACTTC
>-|-|TRBJ2-7|TRBV5-3
CARSGDECIGSYEQYF
TGTGCCAGAAGCGGCGATGAATGTATCGGCTCCTACGAGCAGTACTTC
>-|-|TRBJ2-7|TRBV4-2
CASSQASGESNEQYF
TGTGCCAGCAGCCAAGCCTCGGGAGAAAGTAACGAGCAGTACTTC
>-|TRBD2|TRBJ2-7|TRBV7-8
CASSPRHTPGLGYEQYF
TGTGCCAGCAGCCCCAGACATACCCCGGGACTAGGGTACGAGCAGTACTTC
>-|-|TRBJ2-1|TRBV7-9
CASRPRGSYNEQFF
TGTGCCAGCAGACCCCGGGGCTCCTACAATGAGCAGTTCTTC
>-|-|TRBJ1-1|TRBV11-3
CASSFWGVDTEAFF
TGTGCCAGCAGCTTTTGGGGAGTTGACACTGAAGCTTTCTTT
>-|-|TRBJ1-5|TRBV4-3
CASSPTLGNQPQHF
TGCGCCAGCAGCCCGACACTAGGGAATCAGCCCCAGCATTTT
>-|-|TRBJ1-2|TRBV6-5
CASSYQGGGNYGYTF
TGTGCCAGCAGTTATCAGGGAGGGGGTAACTATGGCTACACCTTC
>once|-|TRBJ2-5|TRBV7-8
CASSFRVDYETQYF
TGTGCCAGCAGCTTCAGGGTTGATTATGAGACCCAGTACTTC
>-|-|TRBJ1-1|TRBV5-8
CASSLASGVWNTEAFF
TGTGCCAGCAGCTTGGCCTCGGGGGTATGGAACACTGAAGCTTTCTTT
>-|TRBD1|TRBJ1-2|TRBV11-2
CASSLDLGQGHGYTF
TGTGCCAGCAGCTTAGACCTGGGACAGGGTCATGGCTACACCTTC
>-|TRBD2|TRBJ2-5|TRBV4-3
CASSPLAGDLTQYF
TGCGCCAGCAGCCCTCTAGCGGGGGATTTAACCCAGTACTTC
>-|-|TRBJ2-7|TRBV25-1
CASSVDETDEQYF
TGTGCCAGCAGTGTTGACGAGACAGACGAGCAGTACTTC
>-|TRBD1|TRBJ1-5|TRBV4-3
CASSLGQGNQPQHF
TGCGCCAGCAGCCTCGGACAGGGCAATCAGCCCCAGCATTTT
>-|-|TRBJ2-1|TRBV5-6
CASSWGGRGEQFF
TGTGCCAGCAGCTGGGGCGGTAGGGGTGAGCAGTTCTTC
>few|-|TRBJ1-2|TRBV5-6
CASSLEGQLANYGYTF
TGTGCCAGCAGCTTGGAAGGGCAGCTCGCTAACTATGGCTACACCTTC
>-|TRBD2|TRBJ2-1|TRBV4-1
CASSQEEGSPGGGAYNEQFF
TGCGCCAGCAGCCAAGAGGAGGGGTCACCGGGCGGGGGGGCCTACAATGAGCAGTTCTTC
>-|-|TRBJ2-5|TRBV6-6
CASSWTFQETQYF
TGTGCCAGCAGTTGGACATTCCAAGAGACCCAGTACTTC
>-|-|TRBJ2-2|TRBV15
CATSIPPDRSNTGELFF
TGTGCCACCAGCATTCCGCCGGACAGATCAAACACCGGGGAGCTGTTTTTT
>-|-|TRBJ2-3|TRBV27
CASSLTSTDTQYF
TGTGCCAGCAGTTTAACTAGCACAGATACGCAGTATTTT
>-|-|TRBJ2-1|TRBV13
CASSSHDEQFF
TGTGCCAGCAGCTCCCATGATGAGCAGTTCTTC
>once|-|TRBJ2-7|TRBV7-2
CASSPGVGSYEQYF
TGTGCCAGCAGCCCTGGCGTTGGCTCCTACGAGCAGTACTTC
>once|-|TRBJ2-3|TRBV4-3
CASSQDSTDTQYF
TGCGCCAGCAGCCAAGATTCTACAGATACGCAGTATTTT
>-|-|TRBJ2-5|TRBV11-1
CASSSPTGSQETQYF
TGTGCCAGCAGCTCTCCCACAGGCAGCCAAGAGACCCAGTACTTC
>-|TRBD2|TRBJ2-5|TRBV19
CATTRGLAGRETQYF
TGTGCCACTACGAGGGGACTAGCGGGGCGAGAGACCCAGTACTTC
>once|-|TRBJ2-7|TRBV5-1
CASSLPGSGDYEQYF
TGCGCCAGCAGCTTGCCCGGGAGCGGCGACTACGAGCAGTACTTC
>-|TRBD2|TRBJ2-7|TRBV4-1
CASSQVAGGSYEQYF
TGCGCCAGCAGCCAAGTAGCGGGGGGATCCTACGAGCAGTACTTC
>-|-|TRBJ1-5|TRBV11-3
CASSLSHPGAHNQPQHF
TGTGCCAGCAGCTTATCACACCCAGGGGCGCACAATCAGCCCCAGCATTTT
>-|-|TRBJ2-1|TRBV9
CASSVTSGPSNEQFF
TGTGCCAGCAGCGTAACGTCAGGCCCTAGCAATGAGCAGTTCTTC
>-|TRBD1|TRBJ2-7|TRBV27
CASSLGTGAYEQYF
TGTGCCAGCAGTCTAGGGACAGGGGCCTACGAGCAGTACTTC
>-|-|TRBJ2-7|TRBV5-6
CASSLGQSDEQYF
TGTGCCAGCAGCTTGGGGCAGTCAGACGAGCAGTACTTC